The 29 T cell receptor beta chains below come from one sample, sequenced in a study of Graves' ophthalmopathy and Graves' hyperthyroidism. Amplification from RNA transcripts yielded the TCR beta CDR3 regions. RT-PCR with HTBI primers came first, then second-round multiplex PCR. Using its own MiXCR run on the multiplex PCR reads, TCRdb lists one record per CDR3 protein. The top ten clones hold approximately 10% of a sample with over a million distinct CDR3 sequences, about 38% of them seen once. The material sequenced was peripheral blood or thyroid tissue (not recorded which). These receptors originate from an adult man with Graves' hyperthyroidism.

This clonotype was seen at least ten times. V is TRBV20-1 and J is TRBJ2-5; 8 bases are a match to TRBD1. J was trimmed by 5 bases and V by 3 bases; bases with no gene match: 8. The V gene's germline CDR1 is DFQATT and CDR2 SNEGSKA (reference sequence). This CDR3 comprises 14 residues. CDR3 nucleotides: TGCAGTGCTAGGGGCCGGGACAGGATCGAGACCCAGTACTTC. As protein: CSARGRDRIETQYF.

This clonotype was observed a few times. Compared with germline, one end of the junction differs, possibly owing to a read error. CDR3: CATKGGGGTEAF. The DNA for the CDR3 is TGTGCCACCAAGGGGGGCGGGGGCACTGAAGCTTTC. The chain links TRBV24-1 to TRBJ2-6, with D maybe TRBD2 (7 bases). Germline V CDR1 and CDR2: KGHDR, SFDVKD. CDR3 length: 12 amino acids.

The table lists this clonotype with a count of one. This rearrangement joins TRBV2 to TRBJ1-4; TRBD1 matches at 7 bases. Germline lookup yields CDR1 SNHLY and CDR2 FYNNEI. The CDR3 length is 17 residues. J gave up 0 bases and V 6 bases, and 10 bases lay outside the gene matches. The CDR3 protein is CASRRDSHSSTNEKLFF. For the CDR3, the DNA is TGTGCCAGCAGACGGGACAGCCATTCCTCAACTAATGAAAAACTGTTTTTT.

This clonotype was picked up a small number of times. The V and J genes are TRBV6-2 or TRBV6-3 and TRBJ2-6; no reliable D call. From germline, CDR1 is MNHEY and CDR2 SVGEGT. The germline V and J ends were trimmed by 6 bases and 0 bases, with 6 bases remaining between them. The CDR3 length is 14 residues. The CDR3 sequence is CASSHFSGANVLTF. The CDR3 DNA reads as TGTGCCAGCAGCCATTTCTCTGGGGCCAACGTCCTGACTTTC.

The V call is TRBV4-3, the J call TRBJ2-5; D uncertain. Germline CDR1 LGHNA, CDR2 YSLEER. Trimming cost V 0 bases and J 0 bases, with 5 bases left between them. The CDR3 length is 14 residues. Here the CDR3 reads CASSQEADQETQYF. DNA of the CDR3: TGCGCCAGCAGCCAAGAGGCGGACCAAGAGACCCAGTACTTC.

Of note for this clonotype: A read error is possible here, since a much larger clone lies one base away. The chain combines TRBV7-9 with TRBJ2-7; possibly TRBD1 for D (6 bases). The germline V gene has CDR1 SEHNR and CDR2 FQNEAQ (reference sequence). This CDR3 is built from 14 residues. Deletions cut 5 bases from V and 3 bases from J, with 14 bases between. DNA for the CDR3: TGTGCCAGCAGCGCCGGGACACTGAACTACGAGCAGTACTTC. Encoded protein: CASSAGTLNYEQYF.

This clonotype has only one observation. This rearrangement joins TRBV15 to TRBJ1-2; D is possibly TRBD1 (5 bases). Trimming stripped 2 bases from V and 5 bases from J, with 15 bases between. Germline-derived CDR1 and CDR2 are LNHNV and YYDKDF (reference sequence). This CDR3 is 15 amino acids long. The CDR3, as DNA: TGTGCCACCAGCAGAAGGCAGGGCAGGACGTATGGCTACACCTTC. Amino acid sequence: CATSRRQGRTYGYTF. The whole variable domain, remainder taken from reference TRBV15 and TRBJ1-2, is DAMVIQNPRYQVTQFGKPVTLSCSQTLNHNVMYWYQQKSSQAPKLLFHYYDKDFNNEADTPDNFQSRRPNTSFCFLDIRSPGLGDTAMYLCATSRRQGRTYGYTFGSGTRLTVV.

About this clonotype itself: Its ends do not fully match the called genes, so a read error is possible. The rearrangement links TRBV10-1 to TRBJ1-2; no clear D. CDR3 length equals 14 residues. Germline lookup yields CDR1 WNHNN and CDR2 SYGVQD (reference sequence). The chain's CDR3 is CASSADAVRNGYTF. The DNA of the CDR3 is TGTGCCAGCTCAGCGGATGCCGTAAGGAATGGCTACACCTTC.

This clonotype was counted ten times or more. The rearrangement uses TRBV19 and TRBJ1-1; D gene ambiguous. The CDR3 has 11 amino acids. Germline lookup yields CDR1 LNHDA and CDR2 SQIVND (reference sequence). The V end was cut by 4 bases, the J end by 11 bases, with 11 bases between. CDR3 loop: CASSTSYGAFF. The CDR3 region has the DNA TGTGCCAGTAGTACCTCATATGGGGCTTTCTTT.

This clonotype was observed a few times. The rearrangement links TRBV5-1 to TRBJ2-5, with D possibly being TRBD2 (5 bases). The CDR3 is 14 amino acids. CDR1 is SGHRS and CDR2 is YFSETQ in the germline V gene. Deletions cut 3 bases from V and 5 bases from J, with 14 bases between. CDR3 bases: TGCGCCAGCAGCTCGGGCGGGTTTACCGAGACCCAGTACTTC. This encodes CASSSGGFTETQYF. Together with reference TRBV5-1 and TRBJ2-5, the CDR3 gives the full variable domain: KAGVTQTPRYLIKTRGQQVTLSCSPISGHRSVSWYQQTPGQGLQFLFEYFSETQRNKGNFPGRFSGRQFSNSRSEMNVSTLELGDSALYLCASSSGGFTETQYFGPGTRLLVL.

To note about this clonotype: Since the CDR3 does not end with the conserved phenylalanine or tryptophan, this likely comes from a read error. V and J are TRBV7-6 and TRBJ2-2, with no clear D. Trimming took off 3 bases at V and 4 bases at J, with 9 bases between the two ends. This CDR3 comprises 14 residues. The germline V gene encodes CDR1 SGHVS and CDR2 FNYEAQ. In nucleotides, the CDR3 is TGTGCCAGCAGCTTTTCGGTGGCCACCGGGGAGCTGTTTTTA. Protein sequence: CASSFSVATGELFL.

In this sample, this clonotype turned up many times. The CDR3 sequence: CASSLGRLAGDGGETQYF. DNA for the CDR3: TGTGCCAGCAGCTTGGGTCGGCTAGCGGGGGATGGCGGGGAGACCCAGTACTTC. This chain connects TRBV5-8 to TRBJ2-5, with TRBD2 matching over 10 bases. Losses at the gene ends were 0 bases for V and 5 bases for J; bases not matched to a gene: 13. CDR1 is SGHTS, CDR2 YDEGEE, per germline. The CDR3 has 18 amino acids.

J is TRBJ1-4 and V is TRBV7-2; 7 bases line up with TRBD1. J gave up 10 bases and V 1 base, and 9 bases lay outside the gene matches. Germline-derived CDR1 and CDR2 are SGHTA and FQGNSA. The CDR3 extends over 15 amino acids. CDR3 in amino acids: CASSLVVGQPGKLFF. The DNA of the CDR3 is TGTGCCAGCAGCTTAGTGGTGGGACAGCCTGGAAAACTGTTTTTT.

This clonotype was picked up many times. This rearrangement joins TRBV29-1 to TRBJ1-2; D might be TRBD1 (6 bases). The V end was cut by 5 bases, the J end by 1 base, with 20 bases between. In germline, CDR1 is SQVTM, CDR2 ANQGSEA. The length of the CDR3 is 16 residues. For the CDR3, the DNA is TGCAGCGTTTGGGGGACAATGGAGGAAGATAACTATGGCTACACCTTC. It codes for CSVWGTMEEDNYGYTF.

This clonotype appeared a few times. The chain links TRBV7-9 to TRBJ1-2, with TRBD1 as a possible D gene (5 bases). The germline gives CDR1 SEHNR, CDR2 FQNEAQ (reference sequence). The CDR3 is 13 residues long. V was shortened by 2 bases and J by 6 bases, with 10 bases between the two germline ends. This CDR3 reads CASSLRGVHGYTF. CDR3 nucleotide sequence: TGTGCCAGCAGCTTACGAGGGGTCCATGGCTACACCTTC. Using reference TRBV7-9 and TRBJ1-2 for the parts outside the CDR3, the full variable domain is DTGVSQNPRHKITKRGQNVTFRCDPISEHNRLYWYRQTLGQGPEFLTYFQNEAQLEKSRLLSDRFSAERPKGSFSTLEIQRTEQGDSAMYLCASSLRGVHGYTFGSGTRLTVV.

The sample holds one count of this clonotype. This sequence joins TRBV29-1 and TRBJ2-5; no clear D. Between the trimmed V and J ends, which lost 0 bases and 1 base, there was a span of 12 bases. The CDR3 loop spans 15 amino acids. The germline V gene has CDR1 SQVTM and CDR2 ANQGSEA. The CDR3 is CSVEDPEAGQETQYF. CDR3 DNA: TGCAGCGTTGAAGACCCCGAGGCAGGCCAAGAGACCCAGTACTTC.

The chain links TRBV4-3 to TRBJ1-6; a possible D gene is TRBD1 (5 bases). CDR3 length equals 18 residues. With 1 base removed from V and 8 bases from J, the gap between germline ends came to 21 bases. Germline CDR1 LGHNA, CDR2 YSLEER. The CDR3 reads CASSQVLGGAKVHSPLHF. The CDR3 DNA sequence: TGCGCCAGCAGCCAAGTTTTAGGAGGGGCCAAGGTCCATTCACCCCTCCACTTT.

Concerning this clonotype itself: One end of the junction does not line up with germline, which may come from a read error. The chain recombines TRBV20-1 with TRBJ2-7; 8 bases map to TRBD1. There are 17 residues in the CDR3. Germline V CDR1 and CDR2: DFQATT, SNEGSKA (reference sequence). CDR3 DNA sequence: TGCAGTGCTAGAGATGTGGGGACGCAGGGGGCTTCTAGTGAGCTGTACTTC. This sequence encodes CSARDVGTQGASSELYF.

This clonotype has at least ten counts. The gene calls are TRBV29-1 and TRBJ1-4, with D maybe TRBD1 (6 bases). Trimming removed 2 bases from V and 8 bases from J, with 15 bases in between. Germline CDR1 SQVTM, CDR2 ANQGSEA. The CDR3 has 14 amino acids. The CDR3: CSVEWGRGSEKLFF. CDR3 DNA: TGCAGCGTTGAATGGGGCAGGGGAAGCGAAAAACTGTTTTTT.

In its sample, this clonotype was seen a few times. The chain carries TRBV7-8 and TRBJ1-5; possibly TRBD1 for D (5 bases). V was shortened by 0 bases and J by 5 bases, with 8 bases between the two germline ends. CDR3 size: 14 residues. CDR1 and CDR2 from the germline V gene are SGHVS and FQNEAQ. The CDR3 sequence: CASSLAGRDQPQHF. Here the CDR3 DNA reads TGTGCCAGCAGCTTAGCGGGCAGGGATCAGCCCCAGCATTTT.

The chain is built from TRBV5-6 and TRBJ1-3, with 8 positions matching TRBD1. Germline V CDR1 and CDR2: SGHDT, YYEEEE. V shed 2 bases and J 0 bases; nucleotides not matched to a gene: 7. The CDR3 has 17 residues. Here the CDR3 reads CASSFTSTGGSGNTIYF. The CDR3 DNA reads as TGTGCCAGCAGCTTCACCAGTACAGGGGGCTCTGGAAACACCATATATTTT.

Many counts were recorded for this clonotype. This chain links TRBV2 with TRBJ1-1, with D perhaps matching TRBD1 (5 bases). Germline CDR1 and CDR2: SNHLY and FYNNEI. The CDR3 has 13 residues. The germline V and J ends were trimmed by 6 bases and 4 bases, with 12 bases remaining between them. CDR3 nucleotide sequence: TGTGCCAGCAGCCCGGGGGAGATCACTGAAGCTTTCTTT. It encodes CASSPGEITEAFF.

This clonotype came up many times. This chain links TRBV27 with TRBJ1-6; D gene uncertain. The CDR3 has 13 residues. CDR1 and CDR2 (germline): MNHEY, SMNVEV (reference sequence). V was cut by 3 bases and J by 9 bases, with 9 bases left in between. The CDR3 region has the DNA TGTGCCAGCAGTTTGTCCCGTATTTCACCCCTCCACTTT. This gives the protein CASSLSRISPLHF.

The table lists this clonotype with a few counts. V usage is TRBV12-3 or TRBV12-4 and J usage is TRBJ1-3; D remains ambiguous. Trimming stripped 2 bases from V and 2 bases from J, with 10 bases between. This CDR3 has 15 residues. CDR3 amino acids: CASSLRAAPGNTIYF. DNA of the CDR3: TGTGCCAGCAGTTTAAGAGCAGCGCCTGGAAACACCATATATTTT.

This clonotype has more than one count but fewer than ten. The V and J genes are TRBV5-4 and TRBJ2-7; no reliable D call. V lost 0 bases and J 7 bases, leaving 8 bases between the germline ends. Germline CDR1 and CDR2: SGHNT and YYREEE (reference sequence). This CDR3 contains 12 residues. The CDR3: CASSLDNREQYF. Here the CDR3 DNA reads TGTGCCAGCAGCTTGGATAACCGGGAGCAGTACTTC.

V and J are TRBV29-1 and TRBJ2-7; possibly TRBD2 for D (6 bases). Germline CDR1 and CDR2: SQVTM and ANQGSEA. This CDR3 has 13 amino acids. V dropped 1 base and J dropped 2 bases, with 9 bases sitting between them. CDR3 nucleotide sequence: TGCAGCGTTGAAGGCGGGAAAACCTACGAGCAGTACTTC. Translation gives CSVEGGKTYEQYF.

This clonotype was observed many times. J is TRBJ1-6 and V is TRBV15; D possibly corresponds to TRBD1 (5 bases). V shed 0 bases and J shed 6 bases, with 15 bases lying between them. Germline CDR1 reads LNHNV; CDR2 reads YYDKDF (reference sequence). The CDR3 totals 17 residues. The CDR3 DNA is TGTGCCACCAGCAGAGAGGTCGGAAGGGGAGGTAATTCACCCCTCCACTTT. Its translation is CATSREVGRGGNSPLHF.

This clonotype showed up many times. CDR3 DNA: TGTGCCAGCAGCTTACCAGGTTCGGGTGAGCAGTACTTC. This translates into CASSLPGSGEQYF. This sequence joins TRBV5-6 and TRBJ2-7; D is unresolved. With 2 bases removed from V and 7 bases from J, the gap between germline ends came to 13 bases. The CDR3 totals 13 residues. CDR1 SGHDT and CDR2 YYEEEE come from the germline V gene.

This clonotype was seen ten or more times. This CDR3 is CASSDTGAGANVLTF. As DNA, the CDR3 is TGTGCCAGCAGCGATACAGGGGCTGGGGCCAACGTCCTGACTTTC. The rearrangement joins TRBV13 to TRBJ2-6, with 7 positions matching TRBD1. The V gene's germline CDR1 is PRHDT and CDR2 FYEKMQ (reference sequence). The CDR3 is 15 residues long. V shed 5 bases and J 2 bases; nucleotides not matched to a gene: 3.